These T cell receptor beta chains were read from a single sample in a study of blood T cell repertoires in COVID-19. Sequenced by immunoSEQ multiplex PCR; TCRdb stores in-frame clones only, minus some. The table includes 95,000 to 150,000 clones, about three quarters detected once. The specimen sequenced was peripheral blood. The receptors derive from a human donor with acute or convalescent COVID-19. The donor label of this sample is uncertain. CDR3s include the opening cysteine and the closing phenylalanine or tryptophan. D genes are given only for firm matches. Clone size, where shown, is once, few, many, or a class for clones that have expanded.

V: TRBV19; J: TRBJ2-7; D: .; size: .; DNA: TGTGCCAGTAGTATGACCCCGGCGGACGAGCAGTACTTC; CDR3: CASSMTPADEQYF
V: TRBV2; J: TRBJ2-3; D: .; size: .; DNA: TGTGCCAGCGGCGACCGCCGGGGCACAGATACGCAGTATTTT; CDR3: CASGDRRGTDTQYF
V: TRBV21-1; J: TRBJ2-7; D: .; size: .; DNA: TGTGCCAGCAGCAAAGCCCCTAGCTCGAGCTCCTACGAGCAGTACTTC; CDR3: CASSKAPSSSSYEQYF
V: TRBV24-1; J: TRBJ2-2; D: TRBD2; size: .; DNA: TGTGCCACCAGCGTATCCCCCTGGGCGGGGGGAGACACCGGGGAGCTGTTTTTT; CDR3: CATSVSPWAGGDTGELFF
V: TRBV5-8; J: TRBJ1-5; D: TRBD1; size: .; DNA: TGTGCCAGCAGCTTCAGGGGGGGCAATCAGCCCCAGCATTTT; CDR3: CASSFRGGNQPQHF
V: TRBV15; J: TRBJ2-5; D: .; size: .; DNA: TGTGCCACCAGCAGAGATCCGGGAGAGACCCAGTACTTC; CDR3: CATSRDPGETQYF
V: TRBV6-1; J: TRBJ1-5; D: .; size: .; DNA: TGTGCCAGCAGTGAAGCGCTTCTCCAAGCGGGTCAGCCCCAGCATTTT; CDR3: CASSEALLQAGQPQHF
V: TRBV5-1; J: TRBJ2-7; D: TRBD1; size: .; DNA: TGCGCCAGCAGCCGGGGACAGGGGGAGGGTGAGCAGTACTTC; CDR3: CASSRGQGEGEQYF
V: TRBV6-5; J: TRBJ2-6; D: .; size: many; DNA: TGTGCCAGCAGCCCAAAGCCCTCTGGGGCCAACGTCCTGACTTTC; CDR3: CASSPKPSGANVLTF
V: TRBV6-5; J: TRBJ2-6; D: TRBD2; size: .; DNA: TGTGCCAGCAGTTACTCGGGGGGGGCTGGGGCCAACGTCCTGACTTTC; CDR3: CASSYSGGAGANVLTF
V: TRBV7-2; J: TRBJ2-3; D: TRBD1; size: few; DNA: TGTGCCAGCAGCTTAGGACAGGGAGATACGCAGTATTTT; CDR3: CASSLGQGDTQYF
V: TRBV5-4; J: TRBJ1-3; D: .; size: few; DNA: TGTGCCAGCAGCTTCCCGGGGAGCACCATATATTTT; CDR3: CASSFPGSTIYF
V: TRBV19; J: TRBJ1-4; D: .; size: .; DNA: TGTGCCAGTAGTATAACCGGGAGAGATGAAAAACTGTTTTTT; CDR3: CASSITGRDEKLFF
V: TRBV3-1/TRBV3-2; J: TRBJ2-5; D: .; size: .; DNA: TGTGCCAGCAGCCACGGACAAGTACAAGAGACCCAGTACTTC; CDR3: CASSHGQVQETQYF
V: TRBV28; J: TRBJ1-3; D: .; size: .; DNA: TGTGCCAGCGATACGACAGCCTCTGGAAACACCATATATTTT; CDR3: CASDTTASGNTIYF
V: TRBV6-5; J: TRBJ1-2; D: .; size: .; DNA: TGTGCCAGCAAGAGGGGACAAGGATTGTTTGGCTACACCTTC; CDR3: CASKRGQGLFGYTF
V: TRBV19; J: TRBJ2-1; D: TRBD2; size: .; DNA: TGTGCCAGTAGTTTGGGACTAGCGGGGCCCTCCTACAATGAGCAGTTCTTC; CDR3: CASSLGLAGPSYNEQFF
V: TRBV7-9; J: TRBJ2-1; D: TRBD1; size: .; DNA: TGTGCCAGCAGCCACCGGGGACAGGTTGGTTTTGAGCAGTTCTTC; CDR3: CASSHRGQVGFEQFF
V: TRBV7-8; J: TRBJ2-2; D: .; size: .; DNA: TGTGCCAGCAGCCCAAATCGGGGCACCGGGGAGCTGTTTTTT; CDR3: CASSPNRGTGELFF
V: TRBV6-5; J: TRBJ2-5; D: .; size: once; DNA: TGTGCCAGCAGGGACAGTAGCCTCCAAGAGACCCAGTACTTC; CDR3: CASRDSSLQETQYF
V: TRBV12-5; J: TRBJ2-2; D: .; size: .; DNA: TGTGCTAGTGGTATTCTCAGGGGAACCGGGGAGCTGTTTTTT; CDR3: CASGILRGTGELFF
V: TRBV6-5; J: TRBJ2-3; D: .; size: .; DNA: TGTGCCAGCAGGTCGACAGTATCCACAGATACGCAGTATTTT; CDR3: CASRSTVSTDTQYF
V: TRBV15; J: TRBJ2-5; D: TRBD1; size: .; DNA: TGTGCCACCACGAGGGGGCCCCTAGGAGCTGAGACCCAGTACTTC; CDR3: CATTRGPLGAETQYF
V: TRBV30; J: TRBJ2-1; D: TRBD1; size: .; DNA: TGTGCCTGGAGTCTACCGGGACAGGGAGCCGCTGAGCAGTTCTTC; CDR3: CAWSLPGQGAAEQFF
V: TRBV29-1; J: TRBJ1-2; D: .; size: .; DNA: TGCAGCGTTTTAAAGGGAGGTTTAACGGCTGGCTACACCTTC; CDR3: CSVLKGGLTAGYTF
V: TRBV2; J: TRBJ1-5; D: .; size: .; DNA: TGTGCCAGCAGGATCAGGGATCAGGGCAATCAGCCCCAGCATTTT; CDR3: CASRIRDQGNQPQHF
V: TRBV11-2; J: TRBJ2-5; D: .; size: once; DNA: TGTGCCAGCAGCTTGGAGGAGATTTTGGGAGAGACCCAGTACTTC; CDR3: CASSLEEILGETQYF
V: TRBV9; J: TRBJ1-1; D: .; size: .; DNA: TGTGCCAGCAGCGCCACCCTGTTGGGGGGGTCTTTCTTT; CDR3: CASSATLLGGSFF
V: TRBV20-1; J: TRBJ2-5; D: TRBD2; size: .; DNA: TGCAGTGCTAGTGGGACTAGGGGCCCGGGGGAGACCCAGTACTTC; CDR3: CSASGTRGPGETQYF
V: TRBV15; J: TRBJ2-5; D: TRBD1; size: once; DNA: TGTGCCACCAGCGAGGACAGGGTACTCCAAGAGACCCAGTACTTC; CDR3: CATSEDRVLQETQYF
V: TRBV9; J: TRBJ1-1; D: TRBD1; size: .; DNA: TGTGCCAGCAGCGTAGTAGGGACAGGGGATACTGAAGCTTTCTTT; CDR3: CASSVVGTGDTEAFF
V: TRBV7-2; J: TRBJ2-1; D: TRBD2; size: .; DNA: TGTGCCAGCAGCCTACTAGCGGGGTCATACAATGAGCAGTTCTTC; CDR3: CASSLLAGSYNEQFF
V: TRBV5-1; J: TRBJ1-6; D: TRBD1; size: .; DNA: TGCGCCAGCAGCTTGGCCCCACAGGGGATTGGGAATTCACCCCTCCACTTT; CDR3: CASSLAPQGIGNSPLHF
V: TRBV5-1; J: TRBJ2-1; D: TRBD2; size: .; DNA: TGCGCCAGCAGCTTGGGCTCTCCGGGACTAGCGACCAATGAGCAGTTCTTC; CDR3: CASSLGSPGLATNEQFF
V: TRBV19; J: TRBJ1-1; D: TRBD1; size: .; DNA: TGTGCCAGTAGTATATCGGGACAGGGTACTGAAGCTTTCTTT; CDR3: CASSISGQGTEAFF
V: TRBV2; J: TRBJ1-6; D: .; size: few; DNA: TGTGCCAGCAAGTCCCGGGAAAATTCACCCCTCCACTTT; CDR3: CASKSRENSPLHF
V: TRBV9; J: TRBJ1-5; D: TRBD1; size: .; DNA: TGTGCCAGCTCGACAGGGAATAGCAATCAGCCCCAGCATTTT; CDR3: CASSTGNSNQPQHF
V: TRBV29-1; J: TRBJ2-7; D: .; size: .; DNA: TGCAGCGTTGAAGATGGGACACTAGCCTACGAGCAGTACTTC; CDR3: CSVEDGTLAYEQYF
V: TRBV19; J: TRBJ1-3; D: TRBD1; size: .; DNA: TGTGCCAGTAGTATAAGGACAGGCCCCGGAAACACCATATATTTT; CDR3: CASSIRTGPGNTIYF
V: TRBV9; J: TRBJ1-1; D: .; size: .; DNA: TGTGCCAGCAGCGTACTAGCGGGCACTGAAGCTTTCTTT; CDR3: CASSVLAGTEAFF
V: TRBV7-9; J: TRBJ1-1; D: TRBD1; size: .; DNA: TGTGCCAGCAGCCAATCCTCAGGGGGCACTGAAGCTTTCTTT; CDR3: CASSQSSGGTEAFF